A selection of T cell receptor gamma chains follows, all from one sample in a study of human gamma delta and Vdelta1 T cells. TCRdb ran CATT on the PCR reads. The sample includes about 3,900 gamma-chain clones, around 15% of them seen just once. No antigens are known for them. Sample: Vdelta1 gamma-delta T cells from blood grown in culture (DOT cells). The receptors derive from a human donor in good health. The conserved cysteine and the conserved F or W are not part of the CDR3 here. The order of the fields is J gene, V gene, CDR3 protein.

TRGJ1/TRGJ2,TRGV2,ATWDGRKKL
TRGJ1/TRGJ2,TRGV2,ATWKRKGKKL
TRGJ1/TRGJ2,TRGV2,ATWDGPIAL
TRGJ1/TRGJ2,TRGV2,ATWDGPFNYYKKL
TRGJ1/TRGJ2,TRGV2,ATWDGRKYYKKL
TRGJ1/TRGJ2,TRGV3,ATWDRRGYKKL
TRGJ1/TRGJ2,TRGV9,ALWADKKL
TRGJP2,TRGV9,ALWEAPEDWIKT
TRGJP1,TRGV10,AGGLATGWFKI
TRGJ1/TRGJ2,TRGV3,ATWDRLKKL
TRGJP2,TRGV8,ATWDSRDWIKT
TRGJ1/TRGJ2,TRGV2,ATWDGRMKL
TRGJ1/TRGJ2,TRGV4,ATWDHLNYYKKL
TRGJ1/TRGJ2,TRGV9,ALWEVYYKKV
TRGJ1/TRGJ2,TRGV4,ATWVGEKL
TRGJP1,TRGV10,AAWDSPRTTGWFKI
TRGJ1/TRGJ2,TRGV4,ATWDALTWKYYKKL
TRGJ1/TRGJ2,TRGV10,AAWDREKL
TRGJ1/TRGJ2,TRGV8,ATWDSLEKL
TRGJ1/TRGJ2,TRGV4,ATWSSSDKKL
TRGJ1/TRGJ2,TRGV2,ATWEKNYYKKL